This record covers a single T cell receptor beta chain. The antigen is not known. This specimen belongs to a study of cytomegalovirus exposure and HLA in healthy donors. The PCR made use of 60 Vbeta and 13 Jbeta primers. Only in-frame clones appear in the TCRdb table, and some are missing; sequencing was by immunoSEQ multiplex PCR. The data contain around 150,000 clones, around 80% of them singletons. Germline CDR1 and CDR2: LNHDA and SQIVND (reference sequence). V shed 1 base and J shed 1 base, with 11 bases lying between them. The CDR3 totals 17 residues. Broader study findings: It is likely that the observed cluster of highly shared sequence variants was a sequencing artifact. It was reported that TCR beta sequences correctly inferred the HLA-A and HLA-B alleles for most subjects. Earlier results showed most TCR beta V segments being productive about 87% or about 30% of the time.

V gene TRBV19 combines with J gene TRBJ2-6, with D possibly being TRBD2 (6 bases). Sequencing was carried out using PBMCs. This receptor was taken from a young man in good health and CMV-seropositive. CDR3 region: CASSIGGLGSGANVLTF. CDR3 in DNA: TGTGCCAGTAGTATAGGGGGACTTGGTTCTGGGGCCAACGTCCTGACTTTC.